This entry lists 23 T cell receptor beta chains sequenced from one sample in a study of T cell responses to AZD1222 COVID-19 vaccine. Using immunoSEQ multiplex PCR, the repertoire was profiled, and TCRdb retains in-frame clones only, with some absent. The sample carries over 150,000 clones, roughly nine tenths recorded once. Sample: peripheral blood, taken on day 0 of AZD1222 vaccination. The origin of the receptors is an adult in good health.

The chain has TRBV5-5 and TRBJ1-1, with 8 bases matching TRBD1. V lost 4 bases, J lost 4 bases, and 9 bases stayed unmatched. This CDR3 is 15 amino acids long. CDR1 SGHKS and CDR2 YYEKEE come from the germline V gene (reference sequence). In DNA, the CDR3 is TGTGCCAGCAGCCTGACAGGGGATAAGGCCACTGAAGCTTTCTTT. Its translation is CASSLTGDKATEAFF.

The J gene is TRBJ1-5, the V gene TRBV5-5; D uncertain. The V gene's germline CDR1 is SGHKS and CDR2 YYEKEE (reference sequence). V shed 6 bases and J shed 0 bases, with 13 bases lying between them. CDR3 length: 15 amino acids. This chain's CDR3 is CASTANTYSNQPQHF. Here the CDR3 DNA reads TGTGCCAGCACTGCGAATACTTATAGCAATCAGCCCCAGCATTTT.

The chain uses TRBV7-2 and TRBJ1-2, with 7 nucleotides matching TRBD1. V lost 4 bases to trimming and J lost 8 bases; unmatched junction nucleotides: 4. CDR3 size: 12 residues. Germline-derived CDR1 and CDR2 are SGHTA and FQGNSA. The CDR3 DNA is TGTGCCAGCAGCTCCTACAGGGGAGGCTACACCTTC. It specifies CASSSYRGGYTF.

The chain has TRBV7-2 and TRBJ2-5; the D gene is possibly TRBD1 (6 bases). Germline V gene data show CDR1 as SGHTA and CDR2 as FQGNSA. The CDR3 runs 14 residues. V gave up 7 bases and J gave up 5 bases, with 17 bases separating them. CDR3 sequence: CASTRLPRGETQYF. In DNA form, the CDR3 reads TGTGCCAGCACCCGCCTCCCGAGGGGGGAGACCCAGTACTTC.

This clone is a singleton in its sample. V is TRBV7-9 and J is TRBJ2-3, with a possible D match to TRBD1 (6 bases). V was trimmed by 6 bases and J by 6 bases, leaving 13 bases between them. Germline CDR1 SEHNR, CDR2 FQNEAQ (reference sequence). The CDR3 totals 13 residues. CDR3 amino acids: CASRQGPGDTQYF. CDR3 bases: TGTGCCAGCAGACAGGGTCCCGGCGATACGCAGTATTTT.

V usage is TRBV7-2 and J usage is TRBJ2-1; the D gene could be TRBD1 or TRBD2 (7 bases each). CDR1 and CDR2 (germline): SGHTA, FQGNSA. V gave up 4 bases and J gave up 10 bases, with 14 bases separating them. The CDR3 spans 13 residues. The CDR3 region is CASSSNRGGEQFF. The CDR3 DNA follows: TGTGCCAGCAGCTCCAACAGGGGAGGGGAGCAGTTCTTC.

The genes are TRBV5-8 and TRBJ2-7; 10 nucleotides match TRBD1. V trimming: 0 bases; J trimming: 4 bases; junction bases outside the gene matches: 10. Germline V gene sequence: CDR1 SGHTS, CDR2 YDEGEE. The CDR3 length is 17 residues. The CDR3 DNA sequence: TGTGCCAGCAGCTTGGGGCCCCGGGACAGGGGCCTTTACGAGCAGTACTTC. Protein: CASSLGPRDRGLYEQYF. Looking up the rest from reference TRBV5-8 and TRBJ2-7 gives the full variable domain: EAGVTQSPTHLIKTRGQQATLRCSPISGHTSVYWYQQALGLGLQFLLWYDEGEERNRGNFPPRFSGRQFPNYSSELNVNALELEDSALYLCASSLGPRDRGLYEQYFGPGTRLTVT.

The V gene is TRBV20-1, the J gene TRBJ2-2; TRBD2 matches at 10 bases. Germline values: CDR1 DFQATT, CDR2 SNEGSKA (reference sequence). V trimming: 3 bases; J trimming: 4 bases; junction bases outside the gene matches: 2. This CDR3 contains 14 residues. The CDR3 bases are TGCAGTGCTAGTAGCGGGGGGTCCACCGGGGAGCTGTTTTTT. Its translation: CSASSGGSTGELFF.

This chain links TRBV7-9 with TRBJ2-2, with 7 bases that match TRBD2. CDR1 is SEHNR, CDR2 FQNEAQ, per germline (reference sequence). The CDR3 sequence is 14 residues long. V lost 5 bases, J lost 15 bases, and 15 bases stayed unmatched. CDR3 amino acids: CASSPGTTPGTMFF. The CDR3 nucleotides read TGTGCCAGCAGCCCGGGGACCACACCGGGGACTATGTTTTTT.

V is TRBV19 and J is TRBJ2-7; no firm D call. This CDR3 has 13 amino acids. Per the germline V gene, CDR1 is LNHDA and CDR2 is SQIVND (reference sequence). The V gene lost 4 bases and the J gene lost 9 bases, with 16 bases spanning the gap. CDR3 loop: CASSTDLPSRQYF. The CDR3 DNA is TGTGCCAGTAGTACAGACCTCCCCTCTAGGCAGTACTTC.

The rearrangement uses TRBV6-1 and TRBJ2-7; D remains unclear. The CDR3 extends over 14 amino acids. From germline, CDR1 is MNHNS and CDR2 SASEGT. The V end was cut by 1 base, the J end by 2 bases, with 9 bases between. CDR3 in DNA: TGTGCCAGCAGTGAAGGTGGCCGGACCTACGAGCAGTACTTC. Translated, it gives CASSEGGRTYEQYF.

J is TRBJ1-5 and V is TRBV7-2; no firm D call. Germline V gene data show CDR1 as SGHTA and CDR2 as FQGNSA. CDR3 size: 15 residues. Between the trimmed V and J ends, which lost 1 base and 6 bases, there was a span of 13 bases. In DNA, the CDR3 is TGTGCCAGCAGCTTAGTGACGGGCGTCGGTCAGCCCCAGCATTTT. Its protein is CASSLVTGVGQPQHF.

CDR3 bases: TGTGCCAGCAGGTGGGCGGGACTCACAGATACGCAGTATTTT. Protein product: CASRWAGLTDTQYF. The chain is built from TRBV2 and TRBJ2-3; D might be TRBD2 (6 bases). The germline gives CDR1 SNHLY, CDR2 FYNNEI. With 6 bases removed from V and 2 bases from J, the gap between germline ends came to 12 bases. The CDR3 contains 14 residues.

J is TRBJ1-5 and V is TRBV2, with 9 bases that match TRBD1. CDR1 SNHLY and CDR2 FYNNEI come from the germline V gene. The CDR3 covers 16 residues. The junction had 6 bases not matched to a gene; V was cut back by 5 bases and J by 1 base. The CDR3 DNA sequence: TGTGCCAGCAGTCAGTGGGACAGGGTCAGCAATCAGCCCCAGCATTTT. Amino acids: CASSQWDRVSNQPQHF.

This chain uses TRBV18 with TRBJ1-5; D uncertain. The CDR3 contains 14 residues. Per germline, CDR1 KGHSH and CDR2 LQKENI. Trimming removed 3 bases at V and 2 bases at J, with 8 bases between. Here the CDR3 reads CASSPQRGNQPQHF. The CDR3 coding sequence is TGTGCCAGCTCACCCCAACGGGGCAATCAGCCCCAGCATTTT. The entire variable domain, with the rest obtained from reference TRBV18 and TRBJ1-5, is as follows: NAGVMQNPRHLVRRRGQEARLRCSPMKGHSHVYWYRQLPEEGLKFMVYLQKENIIDESGMPKERFSAEFPKEGPSILRIQQVVRGDSAAYFCASSPQRGNQPQHFGDGTRLSIL.

The chain's CDR3 is CASSLEAGRLETQYF. As DNA, the CDR3 is TGTGCCAGCAGCTTAGAGGCAGGGCGATTGGAGACCCAGTACTTC. J is TRBJ2-5 and V is TRBV7-9; maybe TRBD1 (5 bases). V was pared by 1 base and J by 5 bases, with 14 bases between. The CDR3 consists of 15 residues. CDR1 SEHNR and CDR2 FQNEAQ come from the germline V gene (reference sequence).

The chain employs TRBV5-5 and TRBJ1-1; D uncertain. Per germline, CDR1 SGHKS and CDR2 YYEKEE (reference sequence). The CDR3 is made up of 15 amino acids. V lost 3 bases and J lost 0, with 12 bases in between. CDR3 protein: CASSSASHLNTEAFF. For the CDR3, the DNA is TGTGCCAGCAGCTCGGCATCCCATCTGAACACTGAAGCTTTCTTT.

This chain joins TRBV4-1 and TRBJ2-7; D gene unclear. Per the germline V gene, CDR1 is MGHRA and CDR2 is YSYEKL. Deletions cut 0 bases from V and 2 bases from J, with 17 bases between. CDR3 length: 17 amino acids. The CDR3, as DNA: TGCGCCAGCAGCCAAGACGGAATAAGGAACGGAGCCTACGAGCAGTACTTC. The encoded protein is CASSQDGIRNGAYEQYF.

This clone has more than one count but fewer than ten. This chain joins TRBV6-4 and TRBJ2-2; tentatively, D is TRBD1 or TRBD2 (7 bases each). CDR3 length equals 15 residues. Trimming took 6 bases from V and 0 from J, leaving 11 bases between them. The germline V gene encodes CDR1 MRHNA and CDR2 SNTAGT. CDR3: CASRGGTANTGELFF. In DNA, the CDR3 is TGTGCCAGCAGGGGGGGGACAGCGAACACCGGGGAGCTGTTTTTT.

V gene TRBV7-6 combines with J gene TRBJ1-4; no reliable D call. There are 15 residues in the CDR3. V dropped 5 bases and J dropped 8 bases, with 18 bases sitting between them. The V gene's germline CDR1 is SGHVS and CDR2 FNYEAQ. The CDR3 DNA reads TGTGCCAGCAGCCTTGCGACGGGTCCTACGGAAAAACTGTTTTTT. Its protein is CASSLATGPTEKLFF.

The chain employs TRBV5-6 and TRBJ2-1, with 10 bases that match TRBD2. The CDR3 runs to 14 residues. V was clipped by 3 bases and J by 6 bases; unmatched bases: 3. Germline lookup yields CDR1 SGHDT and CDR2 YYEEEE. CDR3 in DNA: TGTGCCAGCAGCTCGACTAGCGGGTTCAATGAGCAGTTCTTC. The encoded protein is CASSSTSGFNEQFF. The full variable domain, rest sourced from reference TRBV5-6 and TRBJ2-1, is DAGVTQSPTHLIKTRGQQVTLRCSPKSGHDTVSWYQQALGQGPQFIFQYYEEEERQRGNFPDRFSGHQFPNYSSELNVNALLLGDSALYLCASSSTSGFNEQFFGPGTRLTVL.

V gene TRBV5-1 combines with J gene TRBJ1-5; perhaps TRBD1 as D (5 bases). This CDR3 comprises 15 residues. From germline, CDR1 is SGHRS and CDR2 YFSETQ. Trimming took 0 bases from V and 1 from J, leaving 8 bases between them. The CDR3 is CASSLEWGSNQPQHF. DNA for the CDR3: TGCGCCAGCAGCTTGGAATGGGGGAGCAATCAGCCCCAGCATTTT.

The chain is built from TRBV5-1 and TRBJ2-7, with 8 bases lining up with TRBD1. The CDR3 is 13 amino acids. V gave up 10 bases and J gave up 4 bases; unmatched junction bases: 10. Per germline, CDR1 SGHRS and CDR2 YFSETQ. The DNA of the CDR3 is TGCGCCCGACGGGACAGGATGGCTTACGAGCAGTACTTC. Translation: CARRDRMAYEQYF.